The T cell receptor (beta chain) under discussion was sequenced for a study of shared clonotypes between healthy human individuals. Study-level background: A couple of women and three men aged 18 to 49 served as donors. Study-wide findings and caveats: Despite large depth, rarefaction showed incomplete sorted-subset sequencing. Estimated richness values were generally larger in naive subsets than in memory subsets.

The ends were cut back, 4 bases at V and 8 bases at J, with 14 bases in the middle. The germline V gene has CDR1 MNHEY and CDR2 SMNVEV (reference sequence). This CDR3 has 14 amino acids. In the sorted-subset replicate PCRs, approximately 200 ng DNA, roughly 29,000 T cell genomes, was used. Here immunoSEQ multiplex PCR was the method, and the copy in TCRdb shows in-frame clones only, minus some. Counted here are under 1,900,000 clones, 98% to 99% occurring once; the ten biggest clones make up about 0.4%. Points on this clone: The antigen is undetermined.

V and J are TRBV27 and TRBJ1-4; maybe TRBD1 (5 bases). The source of this sequence is a man younger than 40 in good health. The sample consisted of naive CD4+ T cells sorted from blood. The subset: CD45RA+ positively selected. Written as DNA, the CDR3 is TGTGCCAGCAGTTCTGCTGGGACTTACGAAAAACTGTTTTTT. It encodes CASSSAGTYEKLFF.